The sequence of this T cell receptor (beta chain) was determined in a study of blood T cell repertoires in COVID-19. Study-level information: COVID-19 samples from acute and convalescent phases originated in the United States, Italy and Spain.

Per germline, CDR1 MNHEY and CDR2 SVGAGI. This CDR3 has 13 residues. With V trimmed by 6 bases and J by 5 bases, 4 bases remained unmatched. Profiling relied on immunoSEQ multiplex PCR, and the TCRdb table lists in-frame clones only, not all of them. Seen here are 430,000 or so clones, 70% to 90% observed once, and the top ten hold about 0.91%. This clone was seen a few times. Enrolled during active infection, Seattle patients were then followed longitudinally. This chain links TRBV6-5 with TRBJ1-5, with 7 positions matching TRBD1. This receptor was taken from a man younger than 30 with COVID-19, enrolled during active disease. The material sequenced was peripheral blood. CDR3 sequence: CASSRTGDQPQHF. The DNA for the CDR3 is TGTGCCAGCAGCCGCACAGGGGATCAGCCCCAGCATTTT.